This T cell receptor (beta chain) comes out of a study of cytomegalovirus exposure and HLA in healthy donors. Study results and caveats: First-cohort TCR clusters were later found to tend to co-occur in the roughly 130 validation repertoires.

Profiling relied on immunoSEQ multiplex PCR, and the TCRdb table lists in-frame clones only, not all of them. Of around 170,000 clones detected, 85% appear once; the ten largest clones hold 16%. This CDR3 is 17 amino acids long. Germline loops: CDR1 LNHNV, CDR2 YYDKDF (reference sequence). V was pared by 0 bases and J by 0 bases, with 12 bases between. Of note for this clone: What it binds is unknown.

Sequenced sample: PBMCs. The rearrangement joins TRBV15 to TRBJ1-3, with D unclear. The clonotype originates from a man aged 18 to 30 in good health and CMV-seropositive. The CDR3 reads CATSRDRTASSGNTIYF. In DNA, the CDR3 is TGTGCCACCAGCAGAGATCGCACAGCCAGCTCTGGAAACACCATATATTTT.